This T cell receptor beta chain was profiled in a study of beta chain features in type 1 diabetes. Study-level results: Type 1 diabetes patients showed a moderate but significant shortening of TCRB CDR3s in all four CD4+ subsets. Compared to healthy donors, patients appeared to have naive, central memory and Treg TCRB repertoires that were more alike.

Expressed TCRB transcripts were sequenced because the isolated RNA had all been reverse transcribed beforehand. Assay: immunoSEQ multiplex PCR; the TCRdb copy retains only in-frame clones and omits some. The data contain around 340,000 clones, 20% of them singletons. On this clone: Its specificity is unknown.

This receptor was obtained from a woman under 30 in good health. Sequenced material: naive CD4+ T cells from blood.

CDR3 sequence: CAWSFKAEIQETQYF. CDR3 coding DNA: TGTGCCTGGAGTTTCAAGGCGGAGATCCAAGAGACCCAGTACTTC. V gene TRBV30 combines with J gene TRBJ2-5, with D hard to call. V dropped 2 bases and J dropped 1 base, with 14 bases sitting between them. Germline V gene data show CDR1 as GTSNPN and CDR2 as SVGIG (reference sequence). The CDR3 length is 15 residues.